Below, 2 T cell receptor beta chains from the same sample are listed, as sequenced in a study of T cell repertoires in cytomegalovirus infection. TCRdb re-analysed the reads in MiXCR, keeping a single row per CDR3 protein. The table records under 95,000 distinct CDR3 sequences, 4% of them present only once. What was sequenced was PBMCs. Source of these receptors: a human donor in good health (CMV status not recorded). Some clones in this sample may be carry-over from other donors' samples.

Ten or more counts support this clonotype. V is TRBV7-6 and J is TRBJ1-2; 9 bases fit TRBD1. V lost 5 bases to trimming and J lost 4 bases; unmatched junction nucleotides: 8. CDR1 is SGHVS and CDR2 is FNYEAQ in the germline V gene. The CDR3 extends over 15 amino acids. The CDR3 bases are TGTGCCAGCAGCGCAGGACAGGGGTCGGGCTATGGCTACACCTTC. Translation: CASSAGQGSGYGYTF.

In its sample, this clonotype was seen many times. The chain is built from TRBV28 and TRBJ1-2; D might be TRBD1 (5 bases). Trimming removed 5 bases from V and 8 bases from J, with 21 bases in between. This CDR3 is 15 amino acids long. Germline loops: CDR1 MDHEN, CDR2 SYDVKM. The CDR3 nucleotides read TGTGCCAGCAGTATAAGTGGGCAGGGCAGAGGCGGCTACACCTTC. Translating gives CASSISGQGRGGYTF.